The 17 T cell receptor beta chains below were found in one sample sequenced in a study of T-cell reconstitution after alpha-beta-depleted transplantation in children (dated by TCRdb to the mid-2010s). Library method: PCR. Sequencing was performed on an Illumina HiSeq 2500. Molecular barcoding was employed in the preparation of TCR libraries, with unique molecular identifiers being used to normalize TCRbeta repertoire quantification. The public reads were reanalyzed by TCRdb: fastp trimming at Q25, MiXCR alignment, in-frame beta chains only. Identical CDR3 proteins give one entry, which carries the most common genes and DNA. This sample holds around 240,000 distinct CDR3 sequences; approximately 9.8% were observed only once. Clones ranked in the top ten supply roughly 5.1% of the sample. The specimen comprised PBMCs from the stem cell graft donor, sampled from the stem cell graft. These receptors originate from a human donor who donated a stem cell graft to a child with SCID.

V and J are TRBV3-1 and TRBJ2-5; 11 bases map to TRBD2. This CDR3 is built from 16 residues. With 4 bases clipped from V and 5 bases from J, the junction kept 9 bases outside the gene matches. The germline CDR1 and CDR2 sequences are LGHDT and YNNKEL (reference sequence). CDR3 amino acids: CASSRRLAGGHETQYF. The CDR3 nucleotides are TGTGCCAGCAGCCGCCGTCTAGCGGGGGGCCATGAGACCCAGTACTTC.

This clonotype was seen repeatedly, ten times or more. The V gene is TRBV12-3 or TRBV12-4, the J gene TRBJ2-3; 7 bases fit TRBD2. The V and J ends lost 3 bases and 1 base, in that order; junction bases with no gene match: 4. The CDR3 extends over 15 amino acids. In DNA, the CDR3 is TGTGCCAGCAGTTTCCGGGGGGTAGGCACAGATACGCAGTATTTT. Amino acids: CASSFRGVGTDTQYF.

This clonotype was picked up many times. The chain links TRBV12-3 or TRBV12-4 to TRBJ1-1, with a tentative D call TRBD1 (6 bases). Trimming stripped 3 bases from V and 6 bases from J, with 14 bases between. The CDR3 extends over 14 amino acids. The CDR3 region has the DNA TGTGCCAGCAGTTTGGTACAGGGCCGGGCTGAAGCTTTCTTT. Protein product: CASSLVQGRAEAFF.

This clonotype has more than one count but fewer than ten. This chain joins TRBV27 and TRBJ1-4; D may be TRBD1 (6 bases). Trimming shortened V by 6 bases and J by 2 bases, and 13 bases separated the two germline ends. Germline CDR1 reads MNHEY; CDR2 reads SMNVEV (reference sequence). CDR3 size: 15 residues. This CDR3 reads CASSLNRETNEKLFF. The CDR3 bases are TGTGCCAGCAGCCTAAACAGGGAGACTAATGAAAAACTGTTTTTT.

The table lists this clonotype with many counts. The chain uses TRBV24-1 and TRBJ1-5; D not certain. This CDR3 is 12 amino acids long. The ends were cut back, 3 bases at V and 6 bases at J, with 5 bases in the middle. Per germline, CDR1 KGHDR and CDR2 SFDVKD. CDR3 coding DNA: TGTGCCACCAGTGATGGTGTTCAGCCCCAGCATTTT. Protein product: CATSDGVQPQHF.

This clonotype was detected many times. The CDR3 spells CASARDGVHQPQHF. The DNA for the CDR3 is TGCGCCAGCGCCCGAGATGGGGTTCATCAGCCCCAGCATTTT. The rearrangement links TRBV5-1 to TRBJ1-5, with D hard to call. Germline V gene lookup returns CDR1 SGHRS and CDR2 YFSETQ. Deletions cut 7 bases from V and 5 bases from J, with 16 bases between. The CDR3 has 14 amino acids.

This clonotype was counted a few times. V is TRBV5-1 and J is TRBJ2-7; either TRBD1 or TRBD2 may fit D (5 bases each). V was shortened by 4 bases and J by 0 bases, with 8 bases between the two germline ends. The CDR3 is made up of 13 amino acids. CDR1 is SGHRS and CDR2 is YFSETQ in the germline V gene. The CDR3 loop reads CASSGTASYEQYF. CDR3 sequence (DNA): TGCGCCAGCAGCGGGACGGCCTCCTACGAGCAGTACTTC.

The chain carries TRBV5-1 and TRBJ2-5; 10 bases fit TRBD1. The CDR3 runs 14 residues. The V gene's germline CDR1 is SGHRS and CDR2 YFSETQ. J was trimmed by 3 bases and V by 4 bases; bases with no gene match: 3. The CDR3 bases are TGCGCCAGCAGCACCGGGACAGGGGAAGAGACCCAGTACTTC. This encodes CASSTGTGEETQYF.

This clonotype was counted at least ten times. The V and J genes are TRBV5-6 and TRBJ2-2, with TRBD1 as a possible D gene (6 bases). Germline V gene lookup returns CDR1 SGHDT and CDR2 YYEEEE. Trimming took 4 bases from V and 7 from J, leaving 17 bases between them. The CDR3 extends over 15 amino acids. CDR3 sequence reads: CASSPGTPRDGELFF. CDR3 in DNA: TGTGCCAGCAGCCCCGGGACACCACGGGACGGGGAGCTGTTTTTT. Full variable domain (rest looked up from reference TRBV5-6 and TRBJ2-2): DAGVTQSPTHLIKTRGQQVTLRCSPKSGHDTVSWYQQALGQGPQFIFQYYEEEERQRGNFPDRFSGHQFPNYSSELNVNALLLGDSALYLCASSPGTPRDGELFFGEGSRLTVL.

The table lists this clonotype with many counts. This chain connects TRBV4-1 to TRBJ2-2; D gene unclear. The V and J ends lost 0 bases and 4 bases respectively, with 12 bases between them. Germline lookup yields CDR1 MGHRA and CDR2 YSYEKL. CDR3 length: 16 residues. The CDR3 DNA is TGCGCCAGCAGCCAAGATCACAGTATTGGCACCGGGGAGCTGTTTTTT. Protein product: CASSQDHSIGTGELFF.

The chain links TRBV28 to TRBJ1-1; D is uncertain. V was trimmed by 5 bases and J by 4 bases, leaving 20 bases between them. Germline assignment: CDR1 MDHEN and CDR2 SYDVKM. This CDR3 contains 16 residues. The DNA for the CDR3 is TGTGCCAGCAGTCCCTCCCCTGGACCGAGAGGCACTGAAGCTTTCTTT. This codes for CASSPSPGPRGTEAFF.

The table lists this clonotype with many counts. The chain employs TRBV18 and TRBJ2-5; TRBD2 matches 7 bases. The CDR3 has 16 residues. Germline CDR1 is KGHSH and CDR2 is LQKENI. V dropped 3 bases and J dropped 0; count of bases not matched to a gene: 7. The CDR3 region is CASSPPGTTNQETQYF. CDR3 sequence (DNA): TGTGCCAGCTCACCTCCCGGGACTACAAACCAAGAGACCCAGTACTTC.

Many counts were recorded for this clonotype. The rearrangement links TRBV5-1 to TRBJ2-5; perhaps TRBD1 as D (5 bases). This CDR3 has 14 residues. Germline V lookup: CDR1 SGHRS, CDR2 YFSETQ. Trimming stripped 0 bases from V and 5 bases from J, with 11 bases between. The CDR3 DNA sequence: TGCGCCAGCAGCTTGGAAGGGGCTCGGGAGACCCAGTACTTC. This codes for CASSLEGARETQYF.

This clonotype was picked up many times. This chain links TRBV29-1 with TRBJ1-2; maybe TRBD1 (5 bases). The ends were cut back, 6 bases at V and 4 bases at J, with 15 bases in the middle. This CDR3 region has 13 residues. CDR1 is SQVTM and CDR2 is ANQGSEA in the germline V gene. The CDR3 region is CSVRDLRGYGYTF. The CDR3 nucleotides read TGCAGCGTCCGGGACTTACGAGGCTATGGCTACACCTTC.

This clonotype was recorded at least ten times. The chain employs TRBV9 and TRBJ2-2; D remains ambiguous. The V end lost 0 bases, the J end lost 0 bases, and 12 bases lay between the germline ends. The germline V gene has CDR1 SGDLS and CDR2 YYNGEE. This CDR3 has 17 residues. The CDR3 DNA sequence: TGTGCCAGCAGCGTAGACCCTCAGCCCTCGAACACCGGGGAGCTGTTTTTT. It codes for CASSVDPQPSNTGELFF. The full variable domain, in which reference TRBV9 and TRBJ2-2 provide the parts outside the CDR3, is DSGVTQTPKHLITATGQRVTLRCSPRSGDLSVYWYQQSLDQGLQFLIQYYNGEERAKGNILERFSAQQFPDLHSELNLSSLELGDSALYFCASSVDPQPSNTGELFFGEGSRLTVL.

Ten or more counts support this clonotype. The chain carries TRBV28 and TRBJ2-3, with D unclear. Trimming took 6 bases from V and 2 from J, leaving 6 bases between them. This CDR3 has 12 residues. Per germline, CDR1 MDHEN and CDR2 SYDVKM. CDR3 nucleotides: TGTGCCAGCAGCCCCATCACAGATACGCAGTATTTT. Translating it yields CASSPITDTQYF.

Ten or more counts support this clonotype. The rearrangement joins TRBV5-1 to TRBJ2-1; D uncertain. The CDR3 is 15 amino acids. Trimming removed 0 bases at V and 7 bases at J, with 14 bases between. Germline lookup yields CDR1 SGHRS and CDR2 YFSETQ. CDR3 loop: CASSLAIGPANEQFF. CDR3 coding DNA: TGCGCCAGCAGCTTGGCTATCGGTCCGGCGAATGAGCAGTTCTTC.